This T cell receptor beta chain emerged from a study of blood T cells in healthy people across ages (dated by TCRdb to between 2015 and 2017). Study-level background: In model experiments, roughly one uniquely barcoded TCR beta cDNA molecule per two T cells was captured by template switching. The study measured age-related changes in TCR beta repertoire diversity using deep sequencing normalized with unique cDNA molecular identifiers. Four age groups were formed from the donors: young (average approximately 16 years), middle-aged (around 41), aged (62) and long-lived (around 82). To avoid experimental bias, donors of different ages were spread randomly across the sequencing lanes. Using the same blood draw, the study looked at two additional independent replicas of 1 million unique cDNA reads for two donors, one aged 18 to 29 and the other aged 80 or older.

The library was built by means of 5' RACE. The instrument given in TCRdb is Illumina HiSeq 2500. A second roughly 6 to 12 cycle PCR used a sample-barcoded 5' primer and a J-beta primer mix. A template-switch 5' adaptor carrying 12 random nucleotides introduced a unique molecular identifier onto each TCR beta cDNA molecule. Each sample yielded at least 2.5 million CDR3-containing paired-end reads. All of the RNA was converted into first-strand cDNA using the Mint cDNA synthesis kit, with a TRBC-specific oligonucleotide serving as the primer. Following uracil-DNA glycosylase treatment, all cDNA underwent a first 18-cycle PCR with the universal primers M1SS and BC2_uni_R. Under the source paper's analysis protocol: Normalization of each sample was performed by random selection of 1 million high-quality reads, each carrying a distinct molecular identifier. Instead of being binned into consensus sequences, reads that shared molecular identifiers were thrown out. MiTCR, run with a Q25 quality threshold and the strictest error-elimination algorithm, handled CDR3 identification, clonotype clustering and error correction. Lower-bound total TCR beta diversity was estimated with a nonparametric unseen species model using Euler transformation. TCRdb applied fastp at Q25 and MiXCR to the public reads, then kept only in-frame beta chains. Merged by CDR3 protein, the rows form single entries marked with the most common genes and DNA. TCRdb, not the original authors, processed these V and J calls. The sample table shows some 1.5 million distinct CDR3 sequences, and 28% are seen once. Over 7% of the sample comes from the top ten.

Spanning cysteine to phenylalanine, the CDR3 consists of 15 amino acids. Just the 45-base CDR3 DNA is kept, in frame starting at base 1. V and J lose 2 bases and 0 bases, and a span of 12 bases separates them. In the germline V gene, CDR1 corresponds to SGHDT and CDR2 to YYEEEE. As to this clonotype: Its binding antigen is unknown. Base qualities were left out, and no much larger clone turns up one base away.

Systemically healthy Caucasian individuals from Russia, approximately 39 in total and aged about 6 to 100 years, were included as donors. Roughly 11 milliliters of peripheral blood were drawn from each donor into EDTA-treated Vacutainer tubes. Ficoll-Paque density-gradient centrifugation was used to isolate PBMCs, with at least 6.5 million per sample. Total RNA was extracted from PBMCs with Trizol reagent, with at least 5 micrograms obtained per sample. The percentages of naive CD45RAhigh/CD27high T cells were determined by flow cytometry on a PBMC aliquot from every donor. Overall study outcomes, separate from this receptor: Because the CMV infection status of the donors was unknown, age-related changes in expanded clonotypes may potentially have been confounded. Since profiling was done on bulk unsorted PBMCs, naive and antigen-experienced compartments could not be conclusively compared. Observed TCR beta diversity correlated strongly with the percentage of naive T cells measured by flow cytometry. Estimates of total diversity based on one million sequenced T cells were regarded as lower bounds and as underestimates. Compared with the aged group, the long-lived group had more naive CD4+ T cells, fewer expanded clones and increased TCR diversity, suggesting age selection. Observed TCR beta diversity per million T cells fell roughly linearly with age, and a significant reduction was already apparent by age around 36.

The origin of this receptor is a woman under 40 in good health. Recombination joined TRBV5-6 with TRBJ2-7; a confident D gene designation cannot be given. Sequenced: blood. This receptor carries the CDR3 CASSLAQLSSYEQYF. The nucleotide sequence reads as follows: TGTGCCAGCAGCTTAGCACAGTTAAGCTCCTACGAGCAGTACTTC.